This record looks at one T cell receptor (beta chain) sequence and its context. Its antigen remains unidentified. Sequenced by immunoSEQ multiplex PCR; TCRdb stores in-frame clones only, minus some. The sample has roughly 120,000 clones; around 86% are singletons. The V gene end was trimmed by 8 bases and the J gene end by 4 bases; junction bases not matched to a gene: 10. Per germline, CDR1 MNHEY and CDR2 SVGAGI. CDR3 length: 15 amino acids. These data belong to a study of cytomegalovirus exposure and HLA in healthy donors. Broader study findings: Three of the chains that were CMV-associated were confirmed in vitro to be specific for CMV antigens. Rarity marked most TCR sequences, yet some public TCRs occurred in many donors.

The sample consisted of PBMCs. The TCR sequence derives from a man aged 18 to 29 in good health and CMV-seronegative. V is TRBV6-5 and J is TRBJ1-1, with 10 bases fitting TRBD1. The CDR3: CASGRQGAQGTEAFF. The CDR3 coding sequence is TGTGCCAGCGGTCGACAGGGGGCGCAGGGCACTGAAGCTTTCTTT.